Below are 25 T cell receptor beta chains sequenced from a single sample in a study of T cell clonality in common variable immunodeficiency. Libraries were prepared by immunoSEQ multiplex PCR; TCRdb keeps only in-frame clonotypes and omits some of them. The repertoire consists of some 50,000 clones, none detected only once. Sequenced material: peripheral blood mononuclear cells. The receptors were gathered from a person between 18 and 75 years old in good health.

This clone has a count of ten or more. The read ends 3 residues shy of where the CDR3 ends; the end is completed using the germline J gene. The J gene is TRBJ1-2, the V gene TRBV6-1, with D unclear. The CDR3 length is 14 residues. Germline V gene lookup returns CDR1 MNHNS and CDR2 SASEGT. Trimming removed 1 base from V and 6 bases from J, with 12 bases in between. The DNA read from the CDR3 is TGTGCCAGCAGTGAAGTAGTAGCCGGTGATGGC. Amino acid sequence: CASSEVVAGDG. The entire CDR3 reads CASSEVVAGDGYTF.

This clone was detected ten times or more. With the read ending 3 residues before the CDR3 end, the germline J gene is used to fill in that end. The chain employs TRBV19 and TRBJ2-3; 11 bases map to TRBD2. CDR1 is LNHDA, CDR2 SQIVND, per germline (reference sequence). The CDR3 runs 17 residues. J lost 2 bases, V lost 7 bases, and 11 bases had no gene match. The sequenced CDR3 bases are TGTGCCAGTACCCCCGGCCGGACTAGCGGGTTCACAGATACG. Protein product: CASTPGRTSGFTDT. The CDR3, in full, reads CASTPGRTSGFTDTQYF.

This clone has a count of ten or more. The read gets to within 3 residues of the CDR3 end, and the germline J gene fills in the rest. The chain employs TRBV18 and TRBJ1-2; D might be TRBD1 (6 bases). The ends were cut back, 3 bases at V and 6 bases at J, with 17 bases in the middle. CDR3 length: 15 amino acids. Germline loops: CDR1 KGHSH, CDR2 LQKENI. The CDR3 here is CASSPYQQGEDGYTF. The DNA read from the CDR3 is TGTGCCAGCTCACCCTACCAACAGGGTGAAGATGGC.

In this sample, this clone turned up many times. The read terminates 3 residues ahead of where the CDR3 ends, so the germline J gene completes it. J is TRBJ2-2 and V is TRBV19; weak D call: TRBD2 (6 bases). This CDR3 has 15 amino acids. The germline V and J ends were trimmed by 3 bases and 3 bases, with 11 bases remaining between them. The germline CDR1 and CDR2 sequences are LNHDA and SQIVND (reference sequence). CDR3 bases read: TGTGCCAGTAGTATCCGGCGGGGAGACACCGGGGAG. Protein product: CASSIRRGDTGE. The whole CDR3 reads CASSIRRGDTGELFF.

This clone was seen many times. The read falls 3 residues short of the CDR3 end, and the missing part is taken from the germline J gene. The chain employs TRBV7-6 and TRBJ1-5, with TRBD1 as a possible D gene (6 bases). The V end was cut by 2 bases, the J end by 3 bases, with 11 bases between. There are 15 residues in the CDR3. CDR1 and CDR2 from the germline V gene are SGHVS and FNYEAQ. CDR3 region: CASSLNGQSNQPQHF. CDR3 DNA (partial): TGTGCCAGCAGCTTAAACGGACAGTCCAATCAGCCC.

This clone was detected ten times or more. The sample holds other DNA sequences that translate to the same CDR3. This chain's CDR3 is CASREGAAGNTIYF. The sequenced CDR3 bases are TGTGCCAGCAGAGAGGGGGCCGCGGGAAACACC. The chain carries TRBV2 and TRBJ1-3; 7 bases are a match to TRBD1. The read ends 3 residues before the CDR3 terminus; that terminus is restored from the germline J gene. V shed 6 bases and J 4 bases; nucleotides not matched to a gene: 6. Looked up from germline, CDR1 is SNHLY and CDR2 is FYNNEI. The length of the CDR3 is 14 residues.

This clone has only a few counts. The read falls 3 residues short of the CDR3 end, and the missing part is taken from the germline J gene. This chain links TRBV19 with TRBJ2-5; maybe TRBD1 (5 bases). The V end was cut by 3 bases, the J end by 2 bases, with 13 bases between. The V gene's germline CDR1 is LNHDA and CDR2 SQIVND (reference sequence). This CDR3 is 15 amino acids long. CDR3 loop: CASSIGAVRQETQYF. The DNA read from the CDR3 is TGTGCCAGTAGTATTGGGGCGGTGCGGCAAGAGACC.

This clone appeared many times. Sequencing ends 3 residues short of the CDR3 end; the germline J gene provides the rest. This chain links TRBV5-1 with TRBJ2-4, with D possibly being TRBD2 (6 bases). The V end was cut by 0 bases, the J end by 4 bases, with 8 bases between. The CDR3 is made up of 14 amino acids. Germline CDR1 SGHRS, CDR2 YFSETQ. Incomplete CDR3 DNA: TGCGCCAGCAGCTTGGGGGGGACTAAAAACATT. Translation gives CASSLGGTKNI. The entire CDR3 is CASSLGGTKNIQYF.

This clone was detected a few times. Here the CDR3 reads CASSTPFEEQFRDDYTF. Partial CDR3 DNA: TGTGCCAGTAGTACCCCGTTCGAGGAGCAGTTCAGGGATGAC. The V and J genes are TRBV19 and TRBJ1-2; a weak D match, TRBD1 (5 bases). The CDR3 end lies 3 residues beyond the end of the read and is filled in from the germline J gene. From germline, CDR1 is LNHDA and CDR2 SQIVND (reference sequence). The CDR3 totals 17 residues.

In its sample, this clone was seen many times. Read sequence stops 3 residues before the CDR3 end, and the germline J gene provides the missing end. The rearrangement joins TRBV20-1 to TRBJ2-7, with TRBD2 matching 13 bases. Germline V lookup: CDR1 DFQATT, CDR2 SNEGSKA (reference sequence). CDR3 length: 19 amino acids. The V gene end was trimmed by 1 base and the J gene end by 4 bases; junction bases not matched to a gene: 16. The DNA read from the CDR3 is TGCAGTGCTAGAGTTACCGGGACTAGCGGGGTAGTTAATTGGTACGAG. Translating gives CSARVTGTSGVVNWYE. The entire CDR3 protein is CSARVTGTSGVVNWYEQYF.

This clone occurred many times. The read finishes 3 residues shy of the CDR3 end, and the germline J gene is used to complete it. The V gene is TRBV5-4, the J gene TRBJ1-2; a possible D gene is TRBD1 (5 bases). This CDR3 spans 12 amino acids. The germline V gene has CDR1 SGHNT and CDR2 YYREEE (reference sequence). Trimming left V 0 bases short and J 6 bases short, with 6 bases between. CDR3 amino acids: CASSLDRHGYTF. The covered CDR3 bases are TGTGCCAGCAGCTTGGACAGGCATGGC.

Ten or more counts support this clone. One junction end does not reproduce the germline sequence, and a read error may be involved. The read ends 3 residues before the CDR3 terminus; that terminus is restored from the germline J gene. The J gene is TRBJ2-5, the V gene TRBV7-7, with D possibly being TRBD1 (6 bases). The CDR3 is 15 residues long. The germline gives CDR1 SSHAT, CDR2 FNYEAQ (reference sequence). Partial CDR3 DNA: TGTGCTAGCACCGACACAGGGCATGGTGGGGAGACC. Its protein product is CASTDTGHGGET. The whole CDR3 reads CASTDTGHGGETQYF. The full variable domain, its missing parts supplied by reference TRBV7-7 and TRBJ2-5, is GAGVSQSPRYKVTKRGQDVTLRCDPISSHATLYWYQQALGQGPEFLTYFNYEAQPDKSGLPSDRFSAERPEGSISTLTIQRTEQRDSAMYRCASTDTGHGGETQYFGPGTRLLVL.

In this sample, this clone turned up many times. The CDR3 is cut off 3 residues early in the read; its end comes from the germline J gene. The chain recombines TRBV20-1 with TRBJ2-2; 10 bases are shared with TRBD1. CDR1 and CDR2 from the germline V gene are DFQATT and SNEGSKA (reference sequence). The CDR3 length is 15 residues. V was clipped by 4 bases and J by 7 bases; unmatched bases: 9. The CDR3 bases that were read are TGCAGTGCTACCCCGGGACAGGGGATAAGCGGGGAG. It is translated as CSATPGQGISGE. The whole CDR3 reads CSATPGQGISGELFF.

This clone was detected many times. The read ends 3 residues shy of where the CDR3 ends; the end is completed using the germline J gene. This chain joins TRBV23-1 and TRBJ1-5; TRBD1 might be the D (5 bases). TRBV23-1 is filed as an ORF, its function uncertain. The CDR3 totals 17 residues. V was cut by 0 bases and J by 4 bases, with 16 bases left in between. CDR3 DNA (partial): TGCGCCAGCAGTCAATCGTTGGAGGGGCAGCTAAATCAGCCC. Its protein is CASSQSLEGQLNQP. The complete CDR3 sequence is CASSQSLEGQLNQPQHF.

This clone was counted ten times or more. The observed sequence ends 3 residues before the CDR3 terminus, with the missing tail filled in from the germline J gene. V gene TRBV19 combines with J gene TRBJ2-2, with a weak D call TRBD2 (6 bases). This CDR3 comprises 14 residues. Germline V gives CDR1 LNHDA, CDR2 SQIVND (reference sequence). The V end lost 4 bases, the J end lost 3 bases, and 9 bases lay between the germline ends. The CDR3 spells CASSRGLDTGELFF. The sequenced part of the CDR3 DNA is TGTGCCAGTAGTAGGGGACTGGACACCGGGGAG.

This clone was counted a few times. With the read ending 3 residues before the CDR3 end, the germline J gene is used to fill in that end. The chain uses TRBV6-4 and TRBJ2-3; 10 bases align to TRBD1. The J segment lost 4 bases and the V segment lost 3 bases, leaving 1 base of the junction unmatched. The CDR3 covers 14 residues. CDR1 and CDR2 (germline): MRHNA, SNTAGT. The covered CDR3 bases are TGTGCCAGCAGTGAGGGGACAGGGGCAGATACG. Residues: CASSEGTGADT. The whole CDR3 sequence is CASSEGTGADTQYF.

This clone was seen a handful of times. Given a much more abundant clone one base away, this may be a read error. The CDR3 end falls 3 residues outside the read, so it is completed with the germline J gene. This sequence joins TRBV5-1 and TRBJ2-5, with 9 bases matching TRBD2. CDR3 length equals 16 residues. Germline CDR1 reads SGHRS; CDR2 reads YFSETQ. CDR3 DNA, as far as it was read: TGCGCCAGCAGCTTGGGCCTAGCGGGAAGCACAGATACC. It encodes CASSLGLAGSTDT. In full, the CDR3 reads CASSLGLAGSTDTQYF.

This clone was seen a handful of times. Read sequence stops 3 residues before the CDR3 end, and the germline J gene provides the missing end. V and J are TRBV11-3 and TRBJ2-1; 8 bases are a match to TRBD1. Germline trimming cut 8 bases from V and 4 bases from J; bases unmatched to any gene: 7. This CDR3 contains 14 residues. Germline assignment: CDR1 SGHNT and CDR2 YENEEA. The sequenced part of the CDR3 DNA is TGTGCCAGCCAAAGGGGGACAGGTTACAATGAG. This gives the protein CASQRGTGYNE. The whole CDR3 reads CASQRGTGYNEQFF.

Ten or more counts support this clone. The read finishes 3 residues shy of the CDR3 end, and the germline J gene is used to complete it. V usage is TRBV13 and J usage is TRBJ2-5, with 11 bases matching TRBD2. Losses at the gene ends were 6 bases for V and 4 bases for J; bases not matched to a gene: 10. The CDR3 loop spans 16 amino acids. CDR1 is PRHDT and CDR2 is FYEKMQ in the germline V gene (reference sequence). The CDR3 sequence is CASSYYSGRAGETQYF. Incomplete CDR3 DNA: TGTGCCAGCAGTTACTATAGCGGGAGGGCGGGAGAGACC.

This clone was counted many times. The read ends 3 residues before the CDR3 terminus; that terminus is restored from the germline J gene. V gene TRBV19 combines with J gene TRBJ1-1; 8 bases are shared with TRBD1. Germline assignment: CDR1 LNHDA and CDR2 SQIVND (reference sequence). CDR3 length equals 15 residues. Germline trimming cut 6 bases from V and 4 bases from J; bases unmatched to any gene: 10. The CDR3: CASSRTGTEATEAFF. Incomplete CDR3 DNA: TGTGCCAGTAGCCGGACAGGGACGGAAGCCACTGAA. Looking up the rest from reference TRBV19 and TRBJ1-1 gives the full variable domain: DGGITQSPKYLFRKEGQNVTLSCEQNLNHDAMYWYRQDPGQGLRLIYYSQIVNDFQKGDIAEGYSVSREKKESFPLTVTSAQKNPTAFYLCASSRTGTEATEAFFGQGTRLTVV.

This clone was observed many times. The read ends 3 residues before the CDR3 terminus; that terminus is restored from the germline J gene. This rearrangement joins TRBV5-1 to TRBJ1-2; 8 bases agree with TRBD1. V gave up 0 bases and J gave up 3 bases; unmatched junction bases: 13. From germline, CDR1 is SGHRS and CDR2 YFSETQ. This CDR3 is built from 18 residues. The part of the CDR3 DNA that was read is TGCGCCAGCAGCTTGGCCGCTGGACAGGGAAGTTTGGACTATGGC. This gives the protein CASSLAAGQGSLDYG. In full, the CDR3 reads CASSLAAGQGSLDYGYTF.

This clone was detected ten times or more. The read ends 3 residues early relative to the CDR3; the germline J gene fills the gap. This chain links TRBV6-2 or TRBV6-3 with TRBJ2-1; 10 bases are a match to TRBD2. This CDR3 has 15 amino acids. CDR1 MNHEY and CDR2 SVGEGT come from the germline V gene. The V and J ends lost 4 bases and 8 bases, in that order; junction bases with no gene match: 8. CDR3 sequence reads: CASSSLPLAGDEQFF. CDR3 DNA (partial): TGTGCCAGCAGTTCCCTCCCCCTAGCGGGAGATGAG.

The sample holds many counts of this clone. The missing CDR3 end, 3 residues past where the read stops, is filled in from the germline J gene. This chain uses TRBV19 with TRBJ1-2; TRBD1 is a possible D gene (6 bases). This CDR3 is 16 amino acids long. Germline V gene data show CDR1 as LNHDA and CDR2 as SQIVND (reference sequence). Trimming left V 2 bases short and J 7 bases short, with 20 bases between. The CDR3 is CASSISPANRGGGYTF. Incomplete CDR3 DNA: TGTGCCAGTAGTATATCCCCGGCAAACAGAGGGGGTGGC.

The sample holds many counts of this clone. The DNA ends 3 residues before the CDR3 does, and the rest of the CDR3 is filled in from the germline J gene. The genes are TRBV9 and TRBJ1-2, with TRBD1 identical over 8 bases. The CDR3 is 14 amino acids. V was pared by 4 bases and J by 6 bases, with 8 bases of the junction left unmatched. Germline-derived CDR1 and CDR2 are SGDLS and YYNGEE. The sequenced part of the CDR3 DNA is TGTGCCAGCAGCTGGGGGGTGACAGGGGATGGC. It codes for CASSWGVTGDG. The entire CDR3 protein reads CASSWGVTGDGYTF.

This clone was counted many times. The DNA ends 3 residues before the CDR3 does, and the rest of the CDR3 is filled in from the germline J gene. This sequence joins TRBV11-2 and TRBJ1-2; 8 nucleotides agree with TRBD1. CDR1 is SGHAT and CDR2 is FQNNGV in the germline V gene. V lost 5 bases, J lost 4 bases, and 9 bases stayed unmatched. The CDR3 is 15 residues long. CDR3 amino acids: CASSVGQGAFYGYTF. CDR3 DNA (partial): TGTGCCAGCAGCGTTGGGCAGGGGGCGTTCTATGGC.